This T cell receptor beta chain was captured by sequencing in a study of blood T cell repertoires in COVID-19. The protocol was immunoSEQ multiplex PCR, while the TCRdb copy is restricted to in-frame clones and leaves out a portion. The sample contains around 200,000 clones, roughly 89% of which appear only once. Trimming took 5 bases from V and 5 from J; bases not matched to a gene: 6. Germline loops: CDR1 SEHNR, CDR2 FQNEAQ (reference sequence). The CDR3 extends over 15 amino acids. This receptor was identified in a man in his forties or fifties with acute or convalescent COVID-19. J is TRBJ1-6 and V is TRBV7-9, with TRBD1 matching over 7 bases. The sample consisted of peripheral blood. DNA of the CDR3: TGTGCCAGCAGCCCCCGACAGGGAAATAATTCACCCCTCCACTTT. Its translation: CASSPRQGNNSPLHF.